This T cell receptor beta chain was sequenced for a study of blood T cell repertoires in COVID-19. Study at large: Sites in the United States, Italy and Spain provided acute and convalescent COVID-19 samples. T cells, B-cell-depleted T cells, or PBMCs provided the cDNA or gDNA that served as material.

As originally analysed: Amplification from reference gene primers served as the basis for estimated nucleated cell counts. The assay was immunoSEQ multiplex PCR, and TCRdb's table has in-frame clones only and misses some. That table is the source of V, J and clone size, and D and trimming were worked out from the DNA. The sample has about 120,000 clones, 65% to 85% seen once; the top ten hold 4% to 5%. The germline CDR1 and CDR2 sequences are MNHEY and SVGAGI. This CDR3 spans 14 amino acids. Deletions cut 1 base from V and 7 bases from J, with 8 bases between. The clonotype originates from a woman in her 70s with acute or convalescent COVID-19. This chain joins TRBV6-5 and TRBJ1-6, with D unresolved. Sequenced input: peripheral blood. CDR3 residues: CASSYWGENSPLHF. DNA for the CDR3: TGTGCCAGCAGTTACTGGGGAGAAAATTCACCCCTCCACTTT.